This entry features one T cell receptor (beta chain) sequence. The antigen it binds to is not known. Base qualities are missing; no much larger clone stands one base away. The protocol used for the library was the immunoSEQ multiplex PCR assay. Here the immuneACCESS table is served through TCRdb, limited to in-frame sequences with V and J called. Missing clones are a known gap in these copies; in checked studies unresolved V genes cover under half, and the rest lacks a known reason. The sample table contains approximately 33,000 clones; only one count was recorded for 78% of them. Of the sample, 7.5% is held by the ten largest clones. The study tested focal radiation therapy combined with CTLA-4 blockade (ipilimumab) in patients with chemo-refractory metastatic non-small-cell lung cancer. This entry is derived from a study of radiotherapy plus CTLA-4 blockade in lung cancer (dated by TCRdb to 2016 to 2019). Regarding the study in general: Objective responses were observed in approximately 17% of enrolled patients, and disease control was achieved in around 28%.

The investigation overall reported the following: After treatment with radiotherapy and ipilimumab, TCR clones that originated in tumors expanded in peripheral blood. Early dynamic changes in blood T cell clones, together with increased serum interferon-beta after radiation, were reported as the strongest predictors of response.

The TCR was taken from a human donor with non-small cell lung cancer who had stable disease on radiotherapy plus ipilimumab. This specimen consisted of peripheral blood, obtained from a patient treated with radiotherapy plus ipilimumab.

DNA sequence: TGTGCCAACTTACGAGGGGACAGCCTCTATGGCTACACCTTC. Its protein product is CANLRGDSLYGYTF. The rearrangement joined TRBV7-2 to TRBJ1-2, and 7 bases in between align with TRBD1. The germline V gene encodes CDR1 SGHTA and CDR2 FQGNSA. The CDR3 contains 14 residues, cysteine and phenylalanine counted. The sequence is cut down to CDR3 DNA, 42 bases in frame from base 1. Ends trimmed: V by 10 bases, J by 4 bases; bases unmatched to a gene: 12.